This TCR beta chain stems from a study of T cells in pancreatic ductal adenocarcinoma. The selected patients with pancreatic ductal adenocarcinoma had surgery but no neoadjuvant therapy. Profiling relied on immunoSEQ multiplex PCR, and the TCRdb table lists in-frame clones only, not all of them. The sample shows over 85,000 clones, roughly 96% of them seen only once. V dropped 6 bases and J dropped 1; count of bases not matched to a gene: 5. Germline V lookup: CDR1 SQVTM, CDR2 ANQGSEA. This CDR3 has 13 residues. The chain employs TRBV29-1 and TRBJ1-1, with 7 bases that match TRBD1. The sequenced sample was PBMCs. This TCR was sampled from a human donor with pancreatic ductal adenocarcinoma. The CDR3 region is CSVGTAENTEAFF. The CDR3 DNA follows: TGCAGCGTGGGGACAGCAGAGAACACTGAAGCTTTCTTT. The variable domain in full, completed from reference TRBV29-1 and TRBJ1-1, reads SAVISQKPSRDICQRGTSLTIQCQVDSQVTMMFWYRQQPGQSLTLIATANQGSEATYESGFVIDKFPISRPNLTFSTLTVSNMSPEDSSIYLCSVGTAENTEAFFGQGTRLTVV.